This entry lists 25 T cell receptor beta chains sequenced from one sample in a study of T cells in Graves' hyperthyroidism and ophthalmopathy. Template material for amplifying TCR beta CDR3 regions consisted of RNA transcripts. First-round RT-PCR targeting the TCR CDR3 was performed with the HTBI primer set. Via MiXCR, TCRdb re-called the multiplex PCR reads, giving one row per CDR3 protein. The sample holds hundreds of thousands of distinct CDR3 sequences; around 21% are singletons and the top ten take around a third. The material sequenced was blood. The source of these receptors is a man aged 25 to 40 with Graves' ophthalmopathy.

This clonotype was detected many times. V usage is TRBV2 and J usage is TRBJ1-5; perhaps TRBD1 as D (6 bases). Germline-derived CDR1 and CDR2 are SNHLY and FYNNEI. The CDR3 sequence is 15 residues long. Trimming stripped 10 bases from V and 4 bases from J, with 20 bases between. CDR3 loop: CATRGDRASNQPQHF. The CDR3 DNA follows: TGTGCCACCAGGGGAGACAGAGCTTCTAATCAGCCCCAGCATTTT.

V gene TRBV20-1 combines with J gene TRBJ2-1; D is undetermined. The CDR3 sequence is 15 residues long. The ends were cut back, 0 bases at V and 3 bases at J, with 12 bases in the middle. Germline V CDR1 and CDR2: DFQATT, SNEGSKA (reference sequence). CDR3 DNA sequence: TGCAGTGCTAGAGAAGGGCAGACGAACTACAATGAGCAGTTCTTC. Protein sequence: CSAREGQTNYNEQFF.

This chain joins TRBV29-1 and TRBJ2-1; 12 nucleotides agree with TRBD2. CDR3 length: 17 amino acids. V was pared by 5 bases and J by 2 bases, with 10 bases of the junction left unmatched. The germline V gene has CDR1 SQVTM and CDR2 ANQGSEA. CDR3 nucleotide sequence: TGCAGCGTTTTTAGGACTAGCGGGGTTATCACCTACAATGAGCAGTTCTTC. It yields the protein CSVFRTSGVITYNEQFF.

This sequence joins TRBV11-2 and TRBJ2-1, with D possibly called TRBD1 or TRBD2 (5 bases each). Germline CDR1 reads SGHAT; CDR2 reads FQNNGV. V was cut by 4 bases and J by 8 bases, with 15 bases left in between. The CDR3 covers 14 residues. The CDR3 DNA reads TGTGCCAGCAGCTCCTACGGGGCCATGGATGAGCAGTTCTTC. Translating it yields CASSSYGAMDEQFF.

This clonotype was observed at least ten times. The V gene is TRBV6-2 or TRBV6-3, the J gene TRBJ1-1, with 10 nucleotides matching TRBD1. Germline-derived CDR1 and CDR2 are MNHEY and SVGEGT. CDR3 length equals 17 residues. Trimming at V came to 0 bases and at J to 5 bases, leaving 9 bases not matched to a gene. CDR3 amino acids: CASSYSYRDRGGTEAFF. CDR3 in DNA: TGTGCCAGCAGTTACTCGTACCGGGACAGGGGTGGTACTGAAGCTTTCTTT.

The J gene is TRBJ1-3, the V gene TRBV15; TRBD1 might be the D (5 bases). CDR1 is LNHNV and CDR2 is YYDKDF in the germline V gene (reference sequence). CDR3 length: 17 residues. V lost 1 base and J lost 0, with 13 bases in between. CDR3 DNA: TGTGCCACCAGCAGAGGACAGACCATAATCTCTGGAAACACCATATATTTT. It is translated as CATSRGQTIISGNTIYF.

This rearrangement joins TRBV4-3 to TRBJ2-5; no clear D. Germline V gives CDR1 LGHNA, CDR2 YSLEER. This CDR3 is built from 15 residues. With 1 base removed from V and 5 bases from J, the gap between germline ends came to 14 bases. DNA for the CDR3: TGCGCCAGCAGCCAAGGCCCGGCCTTGGGGGAGACCCAGTACTTC. This encodes CASSQGPALGETQYF.

Only a few counts were recorded for this clonotype. This chain uses TRBV11-2 with TRBJ2-1; 7 bases map to TRBD2. Germline V gene sequence: CDR1 SGHAT, CDR2 FQNNGV. J gave up 2 bases and V 2 bases, and 6 bases lay outside the gene matches. The CDR3 is 16 residues long. The CDR3 DNA sequence: TGTGCCAGCAGCTTAACCGCGGGAGTCGCCTACAATGAGCAGTTCTTC. Translating it yields CASSLTAGVAYNEQFF.

This clonotype was seen only a few times. The rearrangement joins TRBV6-1 to TRBJ2-2; 9 nucleotides align to TRBD1. From germline, CDR1 is MNHNS and CDR2 SASEGT. J gave up 4 bases and V 6 bases, and 6 bases lay outside the gene matches. This CDR3 is built from 15 residues. This CDR3 is CASSTGGVRTGELFF. CDR3 nucleotides: TGTGCCAGCAGCACAGGGGGCGTTCGCACCGGGGAGCTGTTTTTT.

The table lists this clonotype with many counts. This chain connects TRBV12-3 or TRBV12-4 to TRBJ2-7; D perhaps matches TRBD2 (5 bases). This CDR3 contains 14 residues. V lost 6 bases, J lost 5 bases, and 17 bases lay in between. DNA of the CDR3: TGTGCCAGCAGGGGTCCGACTATTTACGACGAGCAGTACTTC. Translation: CASRGPTIYDEQYF.

V gene TRBV7-2 combines with J gene TRBJ1-3; D unclear. The germline CDR1 and CDR2 sequences are SGHTA and FQGNSA. Trimming removed 1 base from V and 0 bases from J, with 4 bases in between. The CDR3 extends over 14 amino acids. The chain's CDR3 is CASSLDFSGNTIYF. As DNA, the CDR3 is TGTGCCAGCAGCTTAGACTTCTCTGGAAACACCATATATTTT.

The table lists this clonotype with a few counts. The gene calls are TRBV24-1 and TRBJ2-3; 7 nucleotides line up with TRBD1. The CDR3 is 16 residues long. Germline CDR1 is KGHDR and CDR2 is SFDVKD. With V trimmed by 6 bases and J by 2 bases, 10 bases remained unmatched. CDR3 residues: CATSSGWTGYTDTQYF. CDR3 sequence (DNA): TGTGCCACCAGTTCGGGATGGACAGGCTACACAGATACGCAGTATTTT.

This clonotype was seen just once. The chain carries TRBV27 and TRBJ1-5, with 10 nucleotides matching TRBD1. Trimming took 7 bases from V and 0 from J; bases not matched to a gene: 12. Germline V gene sequence: CDR1 MNHEY, CDR2 SMNVEV (reference sequence). There are 18 residues in the CDR3. CDR3 DNA: TGTGCCAGCACTCACGGGACAGGGGTCTCGTATAGCAATCAGCCCCAGCATTTT. Translating gives CASTHGTGVSYSNQPQHF.

The chain joins TRBV5-1 to TRBJ2-3; 9 bases line up with TRBD2. CDR3 size: 20 residues. Germline V gene lookup returns CDR1 SGHRS and CDR2 YFSETQ. The ends lost 0 bases at V and 0 bases at J; junction bases unmatched: 14. The CDR3 DNA follows: TGCGCCAGCAGCTTGGCCTCGCTAGCGGGATCTATCACTAGCACAGATACGCAGTATTTT. Amino acids: CASSLASLAGSITSTDTQYF.

The chain has TRBV6-1 and TRBJ2-7; D tentatively reads TRBD1 or TRBD2 (5 bases each). Trimming shortened V by 11 bases and J by 6 bases, and 17 bases separated the two germline ends. This CDR3 has 12 amino acids. In germline, CDR1 is MNHNS, CDR2 SASEGT. Here the CDR3 DNA reads TGTGCCCCTAGAGGGGACGAGCTCGAGCAGTACTTC. This gives the protein CAPRGDELEQYF.

Only a few counts were recorded for this clonotype. The chain has TRBV27 and TRBJ1-1; D might be TRBD1 (6 bases). The CDR3 length is 14 residues. Germline-derived CDR1 and CDR2 are MNHEY and SMNVEV (reference sequence). Between the trimmed V and J ends, which lost 3 bases and 3 bases, there was a span of 11 bases. CDR3 sequence (DNA): TGTGCCAGCAGTTTGGGGGGCCCGGACACTGAAGCTTTCTTT. This sequence encodes CASSLGGPDTEAFF.

This clonotype occurred many times. The V call is TRBV5-1, the J call TRBJ1-1, with 7 bases fitting TRBD1. This CDR3 spans 14 amino acids. Germline V gene lookup returns CDR1 SGHRS and CDR2 YFSETQ. J was trimmed by 6 bases and V by 3 bases; bases with no gene match: 8. The CDR3 DNA follows: TGCGCCAGCAGCTGGACTACAGGGGAGGCTGAAGCTTTCTTT. Its translation: CASSWTTGEAEAFF.

The sample holds many counts of this clonotype. The chain is built from TRBV20-1 and TRBJ2-3; D not certain. Trimming took off 6 bases at V and 4 bases at J, with 17 bases between the two ends. CDR3 length: 14 residues. CDR1 and CDR2 (germline): DFQATT, SNEGSKA (reference sequence). CDR3 sequence (DNA): TGCAGTGCCCGGTATGGATCGAGCCCAGATACGCAGTATTTT. It is translated as CSARYGSSPDTQYF.

The rearrangement uses TRBV29-1 and TRBJ1-1; no firm D call. In germline, CDR1 is SQVTM, CDR2 ANQGSEA. There are 13 residues in the CDR3. V lost 6 bases to trimming and J lost 1 base, with 12 bases between them. The CDR3 coding sequence is TGCAGCGTAGAAACCGGACGGAACACTGAAGCTTTCTTT. The encoded protein is CSVETGRNTEAFF.

V usage is TRBV7-8 and J usage is TRBJ1-5; the match to TRBD1 covers 7 bases. Looked up from germline, CDR1 is SGHVS and CDR2 is FQNEAQ. This CDR3 comprises 16 residues. V shed 5 bases and J 7 bases; nucleotides not matched to a gene: 14. CDR3 bases: TGTGCCAGCAGCCCGGGCCCCGGCAGGGGGGGGCAGCCCCAGCATTTT. Its protein product is CASSPGPGRGGQPQHF.

The table lists this clonotype with a few counts. J is TRBJ2-2 and V is TRBV12-3 or TRBV12-4; the D is unclear. The CDR3 has 15 amino acids. V dropped 8 bases and J dropped 0 bases, with 13 bases sitting between them. The CDR3: CASHPLGTNTGELFF. The CDR3 DNA sequence: TGTGCCAGCCACCCGCTAGGAACGAACACCGGGGAGCTGTTTTTT.

This clonotype was detected a few times. The chain carries TRBV12-3 or TRBV12-4 and TRBJ2-1; maybe TRBD2 (6 bases). The CDR3 covers 14 residues. The ends were cut back, 1 base at V and 12 bases at J, with 16 bases in the middle. Written as DNA, the CDR3 is TGTGCCAGCAGTTTAGACCCACTAGCTCGTCGGCAGTTCTTC. It translates to CASSLDPLARRQFF.

This clonotype was detected a few times. V gene TRBV7-3 combines with J gene TRBJ2-2; TRBD1 aligns across 9 bases. This CDR3 region has 16 residues. Germline V lookup: CDR1 SGHTA, CDR2 FQGTGA. Losses at the gene ends were 0 bases for V and 6 bases for J; bases not matched to a gene: 5. The CDR3 DNA follows: TGTGCCAGCAGCTTAACCGGGACAGGGTCCGCCGGGGAGCTGTTTTTT. Its protein product is CASSLTGTGSAGELFF.

This clonotype was seen many times. This sequence joins TRBV5-1 and TRBJ1-1; TRBD1 might be the D (5 bases). Germline V gene sequence: CDR1 SGHRS, CDR2 YFSETQ. Between the trimmed V and J ends, which lost 1 base and 2 bases, there was a span of 9 bases. CDR3 length equals 14 residues. Here the CDR3 reads CASSLIGDNTEAFF. CDR3 nucleotides: TGCGCCAGCAGCTTGATAGGGGACAACACTGAAGCTTTCTTT.

V gene TRBV20-1 combines with J gene TRBJ1-2; the D gene is possibly TRBD1 (6 bases). Germline CDR1 reads DFQATT; CDR2 reads SNEGSKA (reference sequence). CDR3 length equals 14 residues. The V end lost 6 bases, the J end lost 1 base, and 15 bases lay between the germline ends. The CDR3 here is CSATGGGSNYGYTF. The CDR3 bases are TGCAGTGCGACGGGGGGGGGCAGTAACTATGGCTACACCTTC.